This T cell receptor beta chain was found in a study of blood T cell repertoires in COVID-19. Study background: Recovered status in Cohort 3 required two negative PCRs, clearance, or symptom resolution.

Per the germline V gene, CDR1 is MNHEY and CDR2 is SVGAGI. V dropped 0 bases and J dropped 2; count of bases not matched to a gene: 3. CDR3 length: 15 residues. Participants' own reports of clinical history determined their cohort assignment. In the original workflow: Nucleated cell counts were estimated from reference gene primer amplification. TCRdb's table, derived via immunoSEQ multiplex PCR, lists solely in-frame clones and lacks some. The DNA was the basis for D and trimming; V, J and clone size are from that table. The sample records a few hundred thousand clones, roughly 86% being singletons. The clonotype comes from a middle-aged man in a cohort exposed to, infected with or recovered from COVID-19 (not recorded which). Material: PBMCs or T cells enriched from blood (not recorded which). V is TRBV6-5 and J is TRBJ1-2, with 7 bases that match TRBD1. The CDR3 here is CASSYSSGQNYGYTF. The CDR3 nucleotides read TGTGCCAGCAGTTACTCATCGGGACAGAACTATGGCTACACCTTC.